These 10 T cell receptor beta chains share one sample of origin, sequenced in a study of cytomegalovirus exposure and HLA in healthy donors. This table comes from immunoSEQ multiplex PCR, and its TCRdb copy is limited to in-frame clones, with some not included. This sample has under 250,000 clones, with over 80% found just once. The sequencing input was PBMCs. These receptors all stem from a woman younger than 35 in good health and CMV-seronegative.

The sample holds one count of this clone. The CDR3 DNA sequence: TGTGCCAGCAGCCATCTAACGGGCCTTGACACTGAAGCTTTCTTT. Translating gives CASSHLTGLDTEAFF. The chain carries TRBV14 and TRBJ1-1, with D unclear. V dropped 3 bases and J dropped 3 bases, with 14 bases sitting between them. This CDR3 is 15 amino acids long. Germline lookup yields CDR1 SGHDN and CDR2 FVKESK.

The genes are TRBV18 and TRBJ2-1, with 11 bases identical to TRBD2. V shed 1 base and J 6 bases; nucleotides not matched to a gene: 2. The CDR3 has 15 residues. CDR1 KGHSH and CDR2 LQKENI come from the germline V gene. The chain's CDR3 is CASSPRTSGFNEQFF. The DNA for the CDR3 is TGTGCCAGCTCACCACGGACTAGCGGGTTCAATGAGCAGTTCTTC. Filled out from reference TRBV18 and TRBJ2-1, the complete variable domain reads NAGVMQNPRHLVRRRGQEARLRCSPMKGHSHVYWYRQLPEEGLKFMVYLQKENIIDESGMPKERFSAEFPKEGPSILRIQQVVRGDSAAYFCASSPRTSGFNEQFFGPGTRLTVL.

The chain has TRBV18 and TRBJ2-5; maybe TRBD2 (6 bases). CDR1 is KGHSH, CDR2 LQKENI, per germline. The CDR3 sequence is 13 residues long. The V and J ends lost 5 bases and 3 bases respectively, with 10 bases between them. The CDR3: CASSSGLKETQYF. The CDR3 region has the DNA TGTGCCAGCTCATCGGGACTGAAAGAGACCCAGTACTTC.

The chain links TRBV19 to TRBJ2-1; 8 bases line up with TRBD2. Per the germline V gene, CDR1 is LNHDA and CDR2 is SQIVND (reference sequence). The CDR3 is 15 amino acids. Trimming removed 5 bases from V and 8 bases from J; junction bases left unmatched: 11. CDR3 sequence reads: CASSRAGGPEDEQFF. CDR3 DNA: TGTGCCAGTAGTCGGGCGGGGGGACCCGAAGATGAGCAGTTCTTC.

CDR3 region: CASSVEQGETQYF. Written as DNA, the CDR3 is TGTGCCAGCAGCGTAGAACAGGGAGAGACCCAGTACTTC. The V call is TRBV9, the J call TRBJ2-5, with D possibly being TRBD1 (6 bases). The CDR3 is 13 residues long. Germline CDR1 SGDLS, CDR2 YYNGEE. Trimming shortened V by 0 bases and J by 4 bases, and 7 bases separated the two germline ends.

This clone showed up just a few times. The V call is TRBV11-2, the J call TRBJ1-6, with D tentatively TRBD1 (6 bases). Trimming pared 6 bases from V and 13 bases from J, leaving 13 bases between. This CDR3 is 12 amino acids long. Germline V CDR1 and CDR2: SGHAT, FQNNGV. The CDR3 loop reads CASSSDSSPLHF. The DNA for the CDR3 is TGTGCCAGCAGTTCGGACAGCTCCCCCCTCCACTTT.

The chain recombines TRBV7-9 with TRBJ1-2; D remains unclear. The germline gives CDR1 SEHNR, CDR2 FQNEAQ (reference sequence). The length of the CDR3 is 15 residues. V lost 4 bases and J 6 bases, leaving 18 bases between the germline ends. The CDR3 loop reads CASSSSRGILDGYTF. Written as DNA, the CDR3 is TGTGCCAGCAGCTCTTCCCGGGGAATTCTGGATGGCTACACCTTC.

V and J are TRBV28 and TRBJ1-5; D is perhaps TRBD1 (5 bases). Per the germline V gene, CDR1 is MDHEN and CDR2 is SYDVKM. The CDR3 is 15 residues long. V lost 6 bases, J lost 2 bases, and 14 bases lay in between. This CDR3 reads CASSPGHLGNQPQHF. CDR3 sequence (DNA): TGTGCCAGCAGCCCGGGGCACCTTGGCAATCAGCCCCAGCATTTT.

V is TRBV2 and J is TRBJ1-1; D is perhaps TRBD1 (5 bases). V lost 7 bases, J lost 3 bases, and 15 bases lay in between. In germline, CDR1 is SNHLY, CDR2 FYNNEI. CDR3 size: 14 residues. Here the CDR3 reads CASTRGFRDTEAFF. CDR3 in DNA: TGTGCCAGCACAAGGGGTTTTCGGGACACTGAAGCTTTCTTT.

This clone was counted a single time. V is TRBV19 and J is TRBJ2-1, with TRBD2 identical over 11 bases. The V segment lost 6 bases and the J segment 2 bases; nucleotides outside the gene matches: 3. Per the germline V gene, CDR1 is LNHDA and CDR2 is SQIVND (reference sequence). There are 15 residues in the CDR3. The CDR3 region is CASRPGLAAYNEQFF. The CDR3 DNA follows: TGTGCCAGTAGGCCGGGACTAGCGGCCTACAATGAGCAGTTCTTC.